In its sample, the clone carrying this TCR beta chain was seen many times. The antigen is not known. Time point here: patch test 2, 6 weeks after DPC sensitization. Treatment specified: therapeutic diphenylcyclopropenone sensitization with weekly scalp DPC. The data are from a study of human T cells and chemical hapten exposure. Study details: Weekly diphenylcyclopropenone doses were given to patients' scalps across the roughly 25-week study. Each patch test put 0.01% DPC on the upper back, and results were read at 6 days. TCR yields per sample varied mostly from small pooled library volume differences.

The germline V gene encodes CDR1 MNHEY and CDR2 SVGEGT. The V end lost 2 bases, the J end lost 4 bases, and 15 bases lay between the germline ends. The CDR3 is made up of 16 amino acids. TCRdb independently ran MiXCR on the RACE reads; one entry per CDR3 protein. This sample carries fewer than 100,000 distinct CDR3 sequences, 11% of them seen once, and the ten largest clones take about 1.6%. Study results and limitations: Those TCRs sitting above 1 in 1000 frequency stayed the same with DPC sensitization.

The rearrangement uses TRBV6-2 or TRBV6-3 and TRBJ1-5, with D perhaps matching TRBD1 (5 bases). The sample here was whole blood, taken in connection with sensitization to the hapten diphenylcyclopropenone (DPC). This TCR derives from a man aged 18 to 30 with alopecia areata. Some clones in this sample may be carry-over from other donors' samples. CDR3 sequence: CASSYLRGGGNQPQHF. CDR3 in DNA: TGTGCCAGCAGTTACCTGAGGGGAGGAGGTAATCAGCCCCAGCATTTT.